This T cell receptor beta chain was found in a study of blood T cell repertoires in COVID-19. Whole-study context: The United States, Italy and Spain supplied acute and convalescent COVID-19 samples. The cDNA or gDNA used as material had been derived from T cells, B-cell-depleted T cells, or PBMCs.

Under the authors' procedure: Amplification from reference gene primers served as the basis for estimated nucleated cell counts. Only in-frame clones appear in the TCRdb table, and some are missing; sequencing was by immunoSEQ multiplex PCR. Clone size and V and J calls were adopted from that table, with D and trimming inferred from the DNA. The data contain about 110,000 clones, approximately 88% of them seen just once; the ten biggest clones take up roughly 2.3%. The source is a human donor in a cohort sampled during active COVID-19. The sample was peripheral blood.

This CDR3 is CASGLAGSSYNEQFF. DNA of the CDR3: TGTGCCAGCGGACTAGCGGGAAGCTCCTACAATGAGCAGTTCTTC. J is TRBJ2-1 and V is TRBV19, with TRBD2 matching 12 bases. With 9 bases clipped from V and 0 bases from J, the junction kept 3 bases outside the gene matches. The CDR3 contains 15 residues. Germline V gives CDR1 LNHDA, CDR2 SQIVND (reference sequence).